These 7 T cell receptor beta chains share one sample of origin, sequenced in a study of CD8 T cells in Susac syndrome. An amount of RNA that ranged from roughly 0.5 to 1 ug was reverse transcribed with random hexamers. TCRdb re-called the immunoSEQ multiplex PCR reads with MiXCR, one entry per CDR3 protein. The sample holds around 200,000 distinct CDR3 sequences, approximately 95% seen once. The material sequenced was CD8+ T cells from PBMCs. The source is a human donor with Susac syndrome.

V usage is TRBV27 and J usage is TRBJ1-4; no firm D call. The CDR3 spans 13 residues. The germline V and J ends were trimmed by 3 bases and 8 bases, with 10 bases remaining between them. Germline CDR1 and CDR2: MNHEY and SMNVEV (reference sequence). CDR3: CASSFMFGEKLFF. The CDR3 DNA follows: TGTGCCAGCAGTTTTATGTTTGGGGAAAAACTGTTTTTT.

The chain is built from TRBV20-1 and TRBJ1-1; TRBD1 is a possible D gene (5 bases). Germline assignment: CDR1 DFQATT and CDR2 SNEGSKA (reference sequence). CDR3 size: 13 residues. The CDR3 reads CSPGSPGGTEAFF. The CDR3 nucleotides are TGCAGCCCAGGGTCTCCAGGCGGCACTGAAGCTTTCTTT.

The chain has TRBV5-4 and TRBJ2-7; 7 nucleotides line up with TRBD2. CDR1 is SGHNT, CDR2 YYREEE, per germline (reference sequence). The CDR3 length is 14 residues. Trimming removed 4 bases from V and 0 bases from J; junction bases left unmatched: 4. Here the CDR3 DNA reads TGTGCCAGCAGCCCCGGCGGGGGCTCCTACGAGCAGTACTTC. Translating it yields CASSPGGGSYEQYF.

The chain combines TRBV7-2 with TRBJ2-7; 9 bases fit TRBD1. V lost 4 bases, J lost 5 bases, and 6 bases stayed unmatched. CDR1 and CDR2 (germline): SGHTA, FQGNSA. This CDR3 is built from 14 residues. CDR3 coding DNA: TGTGCCAGCAGCTCGGACAGGGGTTTGGACGAGCAGTACTTC. Translating it yields CASSSDRGLDEQYF. Combining the CDR3 with reference TRBV7-2 and TRBJ2-7 gives the whole variable domain GAGVSQSPSNKVTEKGKDVELRCDPISGHTALYWYRQSLGQGLEFLIYFQGNSAPDKSGLPSDRFSAERTGGSVSTLTIQRTQQEDSAVYLCASSSDRGLDEQYFGPGTRLTVT.

The chain recombines TRBV4-2 with TRBJ1-2; D gene ambiguous. This CDR3 contains 13 residues. Germline CDR1 and CDR2: LGHNA and YNFKEQ. Trimming cost V 0 bases and J 7 bases, with 9 bases left between them. CDR3 in DNA: TGTGCCAGCAGCCAAGATACGGGCCGTGGCTACACCTTC. As protein: CASSQDTGRGYTF.

This rearrangement joins TRBV6-1 to TRBJ2-2, with D perhaps matching TRBD1 or TRBD2 (5 bases each). Germline values: CDR1 MNHNS, CDR2 SASEGT. Trimming shortened V by 10 bases and J by 3 bases, and 15 bases separated the two germline ends. The CDR3 runs to 14 residues. CDR3: CATTRGSYTGELFF. In DNA form, the CDR3 reads TGTGCCACCACCCGGGGCAGCTACACCGGGGAGCTGTTTTTT.

The CDR3 sequence is CASSLGRGGFGETQYF. CDR3 sequence (DNA): TGTGCCAGCAGCTTGGGGCGGGGGGGCTTTGGAGAGACCCAGTACTTC. The genes are TRBV11-2 and TRBJ2-5; 9 nucleotides agree with TRBD2. V gave up 3 bases and J gave up 4 bases; unmatched junction bases: 9. Germline V gene lookup returns CDR1 SGHAT and CDR2 FQNNGV. The CDR3 loop spans 16 amino acids.